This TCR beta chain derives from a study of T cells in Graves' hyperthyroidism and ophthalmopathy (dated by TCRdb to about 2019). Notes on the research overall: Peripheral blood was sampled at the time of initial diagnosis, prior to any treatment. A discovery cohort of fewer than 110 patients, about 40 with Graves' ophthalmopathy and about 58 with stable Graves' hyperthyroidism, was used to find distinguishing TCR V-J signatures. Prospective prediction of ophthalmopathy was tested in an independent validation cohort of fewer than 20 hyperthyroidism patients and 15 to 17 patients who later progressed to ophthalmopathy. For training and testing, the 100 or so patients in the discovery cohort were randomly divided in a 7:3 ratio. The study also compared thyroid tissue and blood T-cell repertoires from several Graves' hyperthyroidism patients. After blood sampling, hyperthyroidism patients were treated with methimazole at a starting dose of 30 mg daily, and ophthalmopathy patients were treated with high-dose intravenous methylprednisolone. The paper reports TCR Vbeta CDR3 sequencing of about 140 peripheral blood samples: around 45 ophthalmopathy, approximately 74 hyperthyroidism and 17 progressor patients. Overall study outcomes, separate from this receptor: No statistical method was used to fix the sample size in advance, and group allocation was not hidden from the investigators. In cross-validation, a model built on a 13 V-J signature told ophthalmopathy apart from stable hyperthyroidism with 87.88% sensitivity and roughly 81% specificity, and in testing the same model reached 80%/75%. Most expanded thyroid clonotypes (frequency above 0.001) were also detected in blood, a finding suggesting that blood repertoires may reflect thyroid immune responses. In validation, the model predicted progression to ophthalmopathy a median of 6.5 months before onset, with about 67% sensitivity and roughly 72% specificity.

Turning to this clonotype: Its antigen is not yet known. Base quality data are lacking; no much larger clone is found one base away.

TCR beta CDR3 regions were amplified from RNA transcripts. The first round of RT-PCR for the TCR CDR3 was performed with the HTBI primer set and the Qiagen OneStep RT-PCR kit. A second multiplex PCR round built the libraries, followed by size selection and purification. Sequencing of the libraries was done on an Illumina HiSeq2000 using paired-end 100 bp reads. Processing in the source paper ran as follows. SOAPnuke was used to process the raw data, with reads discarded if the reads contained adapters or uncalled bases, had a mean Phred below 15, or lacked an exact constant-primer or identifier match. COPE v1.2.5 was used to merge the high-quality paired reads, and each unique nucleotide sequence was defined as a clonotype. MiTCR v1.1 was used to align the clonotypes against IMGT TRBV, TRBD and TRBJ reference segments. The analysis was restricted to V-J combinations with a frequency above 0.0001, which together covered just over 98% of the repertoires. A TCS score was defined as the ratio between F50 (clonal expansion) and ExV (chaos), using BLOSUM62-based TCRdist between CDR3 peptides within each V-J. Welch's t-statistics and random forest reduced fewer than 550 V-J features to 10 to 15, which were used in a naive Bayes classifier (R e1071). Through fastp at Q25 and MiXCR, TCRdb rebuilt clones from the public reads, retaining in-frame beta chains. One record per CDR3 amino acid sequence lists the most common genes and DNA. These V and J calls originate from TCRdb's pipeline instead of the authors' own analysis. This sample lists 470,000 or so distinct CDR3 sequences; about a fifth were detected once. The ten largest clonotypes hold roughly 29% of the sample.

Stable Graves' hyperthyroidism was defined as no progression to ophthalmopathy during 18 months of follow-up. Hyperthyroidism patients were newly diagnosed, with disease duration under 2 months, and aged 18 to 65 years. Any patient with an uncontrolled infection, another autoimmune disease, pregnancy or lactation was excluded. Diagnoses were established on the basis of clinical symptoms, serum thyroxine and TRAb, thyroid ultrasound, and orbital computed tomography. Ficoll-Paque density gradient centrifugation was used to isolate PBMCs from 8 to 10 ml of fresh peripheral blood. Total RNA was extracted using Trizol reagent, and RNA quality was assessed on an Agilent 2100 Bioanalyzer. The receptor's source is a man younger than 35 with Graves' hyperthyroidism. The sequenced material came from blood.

The nucleotide sequence is TGCAGTGCTGCCGCCGACATTACTTCACCCCTCCACTTT. It translates as CSAAADITSPLHF. The rearranged chain carries TRBV20-1 and TRBJ1-6; the D gene lacks a confident call. The germline ends are 14 bases apart after V is trimmed by 5 bases and J by 9 bases. Inclusive of the bounding cysteine and phenylalanine, the CDR3 is 13 residues long. The sequence is cut down to CDR3 DNA, 39 bases in frame from base 1. CDR1 DFQATT and CDR2 SNEGSKA are derived from the germline V gene (reference sequence).